The entry below gives a single T cell receptor beta chain sequence along with its context. Antigen unknown. This sample stems from a study of resident and recirculating memory T cells in vitiligo. About the research overall: Samples were epidermis from two lesional and two nonlesional sites, plus PBMCs.

Sequenced by immunoSEQ multiplex PCR; TCRdb stores in-frame clones only, minus some. The data hold around 78,000 clones, with roughly nine tenths observed a single time. The CDR3 has 15 amino acids. Germline values: CDR1 SGHRS, CDR2 YFSETQ. Trimming cost V 1 base and J 4 bases, with 14 bases left between them. General study results and limits: No unique dominant TCR clone was found in vitiligo lesions.

What was sequenced was blood. This chain joins TRBV5-1 and TRBJ1-1, with D perhaps matching TRBD1 (6 bases). This receptor was taken from a male donor with vitiligo. The CDR3 bases are TGCGCCAGCAGCTTGCTAGGCGCAGGGGCCACTGAAGCTTTCTTT. The encoded protein is CASSLLGAGATEAFF.